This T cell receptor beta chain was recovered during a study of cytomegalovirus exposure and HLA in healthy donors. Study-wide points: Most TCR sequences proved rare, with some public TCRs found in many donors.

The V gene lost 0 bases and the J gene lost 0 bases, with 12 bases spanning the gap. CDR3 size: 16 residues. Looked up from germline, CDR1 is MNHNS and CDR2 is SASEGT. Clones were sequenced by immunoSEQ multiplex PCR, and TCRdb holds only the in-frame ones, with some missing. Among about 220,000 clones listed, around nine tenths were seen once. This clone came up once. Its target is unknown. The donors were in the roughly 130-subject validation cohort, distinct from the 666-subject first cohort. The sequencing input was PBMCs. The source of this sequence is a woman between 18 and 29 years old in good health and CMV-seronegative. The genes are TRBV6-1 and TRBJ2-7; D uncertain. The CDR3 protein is CASSEAPFVFSYEQYF. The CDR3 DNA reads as TGTGCCAGCAGTGAAGCCCCCTTCGTGTTCTCCTACGAGCAGTACTTC.